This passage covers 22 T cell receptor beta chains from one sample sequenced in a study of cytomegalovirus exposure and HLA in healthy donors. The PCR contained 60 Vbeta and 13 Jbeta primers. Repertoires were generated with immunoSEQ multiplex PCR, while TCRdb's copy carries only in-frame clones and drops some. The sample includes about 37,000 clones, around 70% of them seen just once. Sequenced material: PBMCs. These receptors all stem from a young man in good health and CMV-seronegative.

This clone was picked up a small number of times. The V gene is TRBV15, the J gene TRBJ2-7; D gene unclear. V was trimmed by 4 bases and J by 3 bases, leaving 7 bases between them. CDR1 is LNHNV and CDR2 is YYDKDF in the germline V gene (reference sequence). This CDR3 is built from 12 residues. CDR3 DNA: TGTGCCACCAGCACCTACTACTACGAGCAGTACTTC. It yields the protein CATSTYYYEQYF.

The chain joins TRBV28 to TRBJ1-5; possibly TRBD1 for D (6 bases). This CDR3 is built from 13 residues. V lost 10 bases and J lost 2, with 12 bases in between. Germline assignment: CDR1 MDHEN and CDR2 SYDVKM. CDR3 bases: TGTGCCATCCCAGGGGACCGCAATCAGCCCCAGCATTTT. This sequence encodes CAIPGDRNQPQHF.

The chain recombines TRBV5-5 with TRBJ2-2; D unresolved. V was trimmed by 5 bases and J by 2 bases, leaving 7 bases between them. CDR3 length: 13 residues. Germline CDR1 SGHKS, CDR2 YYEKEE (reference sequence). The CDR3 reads CASSGPNTGELFF. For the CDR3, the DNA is TGTGCCAGCAGTGGGCCCAACACCGGGGAGCTGTTTTTT.

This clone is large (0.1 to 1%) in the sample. Written as DNA, the CDR3 is TGTGCCAGTAGTATAACTAGCGGGCAATACAATGAGCAGTTCTTC. Residues: CASSITSGQYNEQFF. The V gene is TRBV19, the J gene TRBJ2-1; 9 nucleotides line up with TRBD2. CDR3 length: 15 residues. The V segment lost 2 bases and the J segment 4 bases; nucleotides outside the gene matches: 3. Germline V gene sequence: CDR1 LNHDA, CDR2 SQIVND (reference sequence).

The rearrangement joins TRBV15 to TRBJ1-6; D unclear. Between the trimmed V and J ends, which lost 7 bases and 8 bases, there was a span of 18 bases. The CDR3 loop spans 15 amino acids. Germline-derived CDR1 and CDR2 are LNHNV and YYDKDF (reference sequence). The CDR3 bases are TGTGCCACCACCTTGGAGAGGGAAGTTGATTCACCCCTCCACTTT. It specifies CATTLEREVDSPLHF.

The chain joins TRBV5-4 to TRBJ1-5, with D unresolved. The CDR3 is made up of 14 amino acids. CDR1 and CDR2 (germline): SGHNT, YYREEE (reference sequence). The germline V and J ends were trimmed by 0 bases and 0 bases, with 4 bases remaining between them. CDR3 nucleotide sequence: TGTGCCAGCAGCTTGGGTCGTAGCAATCAGCCCCAGCATTTT. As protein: CASSLGRSNQPQHF.

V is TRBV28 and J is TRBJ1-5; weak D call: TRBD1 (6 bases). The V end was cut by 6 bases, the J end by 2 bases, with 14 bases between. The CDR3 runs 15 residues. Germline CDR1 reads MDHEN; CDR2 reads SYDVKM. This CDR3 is CASSLQGLGNQPQHF. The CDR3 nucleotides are TGTGCCAGCAGCTTACAGGGACTTGGCAATCAGCCCCAGCATTTT. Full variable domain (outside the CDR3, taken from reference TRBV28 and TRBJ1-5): DVKVTQSSRYLVKRTGEKVFLECVQDMDHENMFWYRQDPGLGLRLIYFSYDVKMKEKGDIPEGYSVSREKKERFSLILESASTNQTSMYLCASSLQGLGNQPQHFGDGTRLSIL.

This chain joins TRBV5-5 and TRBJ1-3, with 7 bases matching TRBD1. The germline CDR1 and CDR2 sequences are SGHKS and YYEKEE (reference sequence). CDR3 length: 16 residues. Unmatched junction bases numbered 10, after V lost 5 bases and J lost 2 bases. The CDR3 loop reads CASRYTGDRTGNTIYF. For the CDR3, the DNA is TGTGCCAGCAGGTACACAGGGGATAGGACTGGAAACACCATATATTTT.

CDR3 in amino acids: CASNGAGGTDTQYF. CDR3 in DNA: TGTGCCAGCAACGGCGCGGGAGGAACAGATACGCAGTATTTT. This chain connects TRBV2 to TRBJ2-3; 8 positions match TRBD2. Germline V gene sequence: CDR1 SNHLY, CDR2 FYNNEI. With V trimmed by 7 bases and J by 3 bases, 6 bases remained unmatched. The CDR3 has 14 residues.

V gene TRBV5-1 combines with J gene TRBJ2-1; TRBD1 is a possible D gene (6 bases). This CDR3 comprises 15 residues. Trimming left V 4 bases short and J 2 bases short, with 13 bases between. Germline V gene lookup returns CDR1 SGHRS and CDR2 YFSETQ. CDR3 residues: CASSPRTAPYNEQFF. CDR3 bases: TGCGCCAGCAGCCCCCGGACAGCCCCCTACAATGAGCAGTTCTTC.

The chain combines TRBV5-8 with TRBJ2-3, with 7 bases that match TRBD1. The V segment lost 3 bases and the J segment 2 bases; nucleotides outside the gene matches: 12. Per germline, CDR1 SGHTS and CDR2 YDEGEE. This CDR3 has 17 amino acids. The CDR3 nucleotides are TGTGCCAGCAGCTCAGAAAGAAGGGACAGCCTCACAGATACGCAGTATTTT. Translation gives CASSSERRDSLTDTQYF. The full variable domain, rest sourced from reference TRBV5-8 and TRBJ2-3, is EAGVTQSPTHLIKTRGQQATLRCSPISGHTSVYWYQQALGLGLQFLLWYDEGEERNRGNFPPRFSGRQFPNYSSELNVNALELEDSALYLCASSSERRDSLTDTQYFGPGTRLTVL.

The CDR3 is CASSQITSGTYNEQFF. The CDR3 coding sequence is TGCGCCAGCAGCCAGATTACTAGCGGGACCTACAATGAGCAGTTCTTC. The V and J genes are TRBV5-1 and TRBJ2-1; 10 bases map to TRBD2. Germline lookup yields CDR1 SGHRS and CDR2 YFSETQ. There are 16 residues in the CDR3. V dropped 4 bases and J dropped 2; count of bases not matched to a gene: 6.

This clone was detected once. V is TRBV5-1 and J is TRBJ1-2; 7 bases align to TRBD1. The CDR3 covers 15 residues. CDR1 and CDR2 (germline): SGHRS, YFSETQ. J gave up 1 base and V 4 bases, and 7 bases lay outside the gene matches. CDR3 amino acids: CASSNPTGLNYGYTF. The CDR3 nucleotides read TGCGCCAGCAGCAACCCGACAGGGCTTAACTATGGCTACACCTTC. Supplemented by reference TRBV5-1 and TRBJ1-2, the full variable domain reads KAGVTQTPRYLIKTRGQQVTLSCSPISGHRSVSWYQQTPGQGLQFLFEYFSETQRNKGNFPGRFSGRQFSNSRSEMNVSTLELGDSALYLCASSNPTGLNYGYTFGSGTRLTVV.

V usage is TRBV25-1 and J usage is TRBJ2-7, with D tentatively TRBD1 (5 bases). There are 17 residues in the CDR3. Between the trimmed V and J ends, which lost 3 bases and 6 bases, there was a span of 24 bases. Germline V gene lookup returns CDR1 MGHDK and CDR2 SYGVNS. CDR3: CASSEVEGDPHLREQYF. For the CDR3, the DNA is TGTGCCAGCAGTGAGGTTGAAGGGGATCCCCATCTACGCGAGCAGTACTTC.

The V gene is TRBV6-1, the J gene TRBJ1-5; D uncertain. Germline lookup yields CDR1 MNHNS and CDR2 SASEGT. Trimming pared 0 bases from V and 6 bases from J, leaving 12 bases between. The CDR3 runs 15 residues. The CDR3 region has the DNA TGTGCCAGCAGTGAAGCGCCGGGGTTGGGTCAGCCCCAGCATTTT. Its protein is CASSEAPGLGQPQHF.

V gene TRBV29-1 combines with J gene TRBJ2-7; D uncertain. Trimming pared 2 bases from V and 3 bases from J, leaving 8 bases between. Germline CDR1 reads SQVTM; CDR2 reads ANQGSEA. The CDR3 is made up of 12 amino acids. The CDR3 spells CSVESEVYEQYF. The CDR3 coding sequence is TGCAGCGTTGAATCCGAGGTCTACGAGCAGTACTTC.

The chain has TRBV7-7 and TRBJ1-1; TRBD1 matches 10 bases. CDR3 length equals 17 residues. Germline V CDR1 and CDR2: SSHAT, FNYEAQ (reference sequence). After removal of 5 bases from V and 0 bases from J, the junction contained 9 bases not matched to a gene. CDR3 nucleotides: TGTGCCAGCAGCCCCTGGGACAGGGGAGAGATGAACACTGAAGCTTTCTTT. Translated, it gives CASSPWDRGEMNTEAFF.

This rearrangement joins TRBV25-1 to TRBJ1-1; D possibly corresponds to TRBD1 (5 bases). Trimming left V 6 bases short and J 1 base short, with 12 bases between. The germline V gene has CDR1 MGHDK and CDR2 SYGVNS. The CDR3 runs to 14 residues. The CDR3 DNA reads TGTGCCAGCAGGACGGACATAAAGAACACTGAAGCTTTCTTT. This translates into CASRTDIKNTEAFF.

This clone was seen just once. This CDR3 reads CASSLDLAAWEVHTGELFF. CDR3 DNA sequence: TGTGCCAGCAGCTTAGATCTGGCGGCATGGGAGGTTCATACCGGGGAGCTGTTTTTT. The chain couples TRBV11-2 to TRBJ2-2; weak D call: TRBD2 (6 bases). The germline V and J ends were trimmed by 0 bases and 5 bases, with 22 bases remaining between them. CDR3 length: 19 amino acids. Germline CDR1 SGHAT, CDR2 FQNNGV.

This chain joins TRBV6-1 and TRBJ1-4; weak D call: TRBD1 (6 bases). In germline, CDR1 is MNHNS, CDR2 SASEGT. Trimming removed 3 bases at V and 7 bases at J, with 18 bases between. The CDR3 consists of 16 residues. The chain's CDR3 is CASSEHFRGRGEKLFF. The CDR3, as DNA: TGTGCCAGCAGTGAGCACTTCAGGGGTCGGGGTGAAAAACTGTTTTTT.

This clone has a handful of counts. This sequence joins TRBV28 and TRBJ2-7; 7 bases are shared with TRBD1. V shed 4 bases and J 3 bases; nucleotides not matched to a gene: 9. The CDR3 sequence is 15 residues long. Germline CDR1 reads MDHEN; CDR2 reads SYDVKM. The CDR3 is CASSSRKGADYEQYF. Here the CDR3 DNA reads TGTGCCAGCAGTTCCCGAAAGGGGGCCGACTACGAGCAGTACTTC.

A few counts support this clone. The CDR3 bases are TGTGCCAGCAGTTACTCATCAGGGGAAGACTATGGCTACACCTTC. As protein: CASSYSSGEDYGYTF. The V and J genes are TRBV6-5 and TRBJ1-2; D possibly corresponds to TRBD1 (6 bases). CDR1 is MNHEY and CDR2 is SVGAGI in the germline V gene. Trimming took off 0 bases at V and 3 bases at J, with 11 bases between the two ends. The CDR3 is made up of 15 amino acids.